These 25 T cell receptor beta chains originate from one sample sequenced in a study of T cell responses to AZD1222 COVID-19 vaccine. Assay used: immunoSEQ multiplex PCR; TCRdb lists only in-frame clones, some missing. The sample holds some 200,000 clones, approximately 91% seen once. This specimen was peripheral blood, taken on day 0 of AZD1222 vaccination. The origin of the receptors is an adult in good health.

The chain recombines TRBV19 with TRBJ1-1, with D unresolved. Trimming cost V 7 bases and J 11 bases, with 20 bases left between them. The CDR3 is 13 residues long. Germline CDR1 and CDR2: LNHDA and SQIVND (reference sequence). CDR3 amino acids: CASTPRSFRWAFF. The CDR3, as DNA: TGTGCCAGTACCCCTCGGAGTTTTAGGTGGGCTTTCTTT.

The rearrangement links TRBV4-1 to TRBJ2-7, with D perhaps given as TRBD1 or TRBD2 (6 bases each). Germline V gene data show CDR1 as MGHRA and CDR2 as YSYEKL. V shed 4 bases and J shed 4 bases, with 20 bases lying between them. The CDR3 is made up of 16 amino acids. The CDR3 DNA reads TGCGCCAGCAGCCCAGATGGAGGGGGAAGAACATACGAGCAGTACTTC. Its translation: CASSPDGGGRTYEQYF.

The chain uses TRBV15 and TRBJ2-3; tentatively, D is TRBD2 (5 bases). Deletions cut 1 base from V and 4 bases from J, with 9 bases between. This CDR3 has 14 residues. Germline CDR1 reads LNHNV; CDR2 reads YYDKDF (reference sequence). CDR3 nucleotide sequence: TGTGCCACCAGCAGAGGATCTAGCCCAGATACGCAGTATTTT. Translated: CATSRGSSPDTQYF.

V usage is TRBV5-5 and J usage is TRBJ1-1; possibly TRBD1 for D (6 bases). The V end was cut by 2 bases, the J end by 1 base, with 12 bases between. In germline, CDR1 is SGHKS, CDR2 YYEKEE (reference sequence). The CDR3 is 15 residues long. The CDR3 reads CASSLGGKTNTEAFF. The CDR3 DNA sequence: TGTGCCAGCAGCTTAGGGGGGAAAACGAACACTGAAGCTTTCTTT.

V is TRBV6-5 and J is TRBJ1-4; D is unclear. V shed 6 bases and J shed 7 bases, with 12 bases lying between them. The CDR3 runs 13 residues. Germline V gene data show CDR1 as MNHEY and CDR2 as SVGAGI. The CDR3 nucleotides are TGTGCCAGCAGGAGGCCGAATAGTGAAAAACTGTTTTTT. This codes for CASRRPNSEKLFF.

The rearrangement links TRBV29-1 to TRBJ1-1, with D possibly TRBD1 on 5 matching bases. Trimming stripped 0 bases from V and 11 bases from J, with 16 bases between. CDR3 length: 13 amino acids. Germline CDR1 SQVTM, CDR2 ANQGSEA. CDR3 region: CSVEDNVGVGAFF. Written as DNA, the CDR3 is TGCAGCGTTGAAGATAACGTAGGGGTCGGGGCTTTCTTT.

This chain uses TRBV12-3 or TRBV12-4 with TRBJ2-7; D is ambiguous. V was clipped by 6 bases and J by 2 bases, with 11 bases between them. The CDR3 is 13 amino acids. In DNA form, the CDR3 reads TGTGCCAGCAGCATTGCCAGTCCCTACGAGCAGTACTTC. Amino acid sequence: CASSIASPYEQYF.

V usage is TRBV5-1 and J usage is TRBJ2-3; 10 nucleotides agree with TRBD2. Germline V gives CDR1 SGHRS, CDR2 YFSETQ. The CDR3 loop spans 16 amino acids. The V segment lost 1 base and the J segment 6 bases; nucleotides outside the gene matches: 8. The chain's CDR3 is CASSLSLAGALDTQYF. DNA of the CDR3: TGCGCCAGCAGCTTGTCGCTAGCGGGAGCATTGGATACGCAGTATTTT.

This clone was counted only a few times. The chain employs TRBV7-2 and TRBJ2-5; 7 positions match TRBD1. CDR1 and CDR2 from the germline V gene are SGHTA and FQGNSA. This CDR3 region has 14 residues. Unmatched junction bases numbered 7, after V lost 5 bases and J lost 4 bases. In DNA form, the CDR3 reads TGTGCCAGCAGCCAAACCCACAGGGGAGAGACCCAGTACTTC. Amino acid sequence: CASSQTHRGETQYF.

This clone came up once. The V gene is TRBV23-1, the J gene TRBJ2-7, with D perhaps matching TRBD1 (6 bases). TRBV23-1 falls under the ORF class, with uncertain function. The CDR3 is 14 amino acids. The V gene lost 7 bases and the J gene lost 7 bases, with 20 bases spanning the gap. The CDR3 nucleotides read TGCGCCAGCATCCAAACAGGGTTTTTAATGGAGCAGTACTTC. Protein product: CASIQTGFLMEQYF.

This clone is medium-sized. The CDR3 nucleotides are TGTGCCAGCAGCCAAGGGACAGGGGAGGTTGGGGAGCTGTTTTTT. Protein sequence: CASSQGTGEVGELFF. V is TRBV4-2 and J is TRBJ2-2, with 9 nucleotides matching TRBD1. This CDR3 is 15 amino acids long. Germline values: CDR1 LGHNA, CDR2 YNFKEQ. Germline trimming cut 1 base from V and 8 bases from J; bases unmatched to any gene: 5.

The chain employs TRBV9 and TRBJ1-3; D unclear. With 4 bases removed from V and 8 bases from J, the gap between germline ends came to 10 bases. The V gene's germline CDR1 is SGDLS and CDR2 YYNGEE. This CDR3 spans 12 amino acids. In DNA form, the CDR3 reads TGTGCCAGCAGCACTTATGCGGACACCATATATTTT. Translating gives CASSTYADTIYF. The full variable domain, in which reference TRBV9 and TRBJ1-3 provide the parts outside the CDR3, is DSGVTQTPKHLITATGQRVTLRCSPRSGDLSVYWYQQSLDQGLQFLIQYYNGEERAKGNILERFSAQQFPDLHSELNLSSLELGDSALYFCASSTYADTIYFGEGSWLTVV.

This clone was counted between two and nine times. This sequence joins TRBV28 and TRBJ1-5; possible D gene TRBD1, 6 bases. The V gene lost 4 bases and the J gene lost 4 bases, with 11 bases spanning the gap. CDR1 MDHEN and CDR2 SYDVKM come from the germline V gene. The CDR3 totals 14 residues. The DNA for the CDR3 is TGTGCCAGCAGTTCGGGGGGGGCTAATCAGCCCCAGCATTTT. It codes for CASSSGGANQPQHF.

The chain recombines TRBV7-2 with TRBJ1-5; 9 nucleotides match TRBD1. The CDR3 sequence is 15 residues long. Germline loops: CDR1 SGHTA, CDR2 FQGNSA. The J segment lost 4 bases and the V segment lost 6 bases, leaving 7 bases of the junction unmatched. The CDR3 DNA reads TGTGCCAGCAGGGCCGGGACAGGGACAAATCAGCCCCAGCATTTT. Protein sequence: CASRAGTGTNQPQHF. The entire variable domain, with the rest obtained from reference TRBV7-2 and TRBJ1-5, is as follows: GAGVSQSPSNKVTEKGKDVELRCDPISGHTALYWYRQSLGQGLEFLIYFQGNSAPDKSGLPSDRFSAERTGGSVSTLTIQRTQQEDSAVYLCASRAGTGTNQPQHFGDGTRLSIL.

The V call is TRBV9, the J call TRBJ2-1; 7 nucleotides match TRBD2. Looked up from germline, CDR1 is SGDLS and CDR2 is YYNGEE. The V and J ends lost 0 bases and 6 bases, in that order; junction bases with no gene match: 6. This CDR3 comprises 15 residues. CDR3: CASSVGGLEGNEQFF. In DNA form, the CDR3 reads TGTGCCAGCAGCGTAGGAGGACTAGAAGGCAATGAGCAGTTCTTC.

The J gene is TRBJ2-7, the V gene TRBV7-2, with D hard to call. V lost 3 bases to trimming and J lost 0 bases, with 9 bases between them. Germline CDR1 and CDR2: SGHTA and FQGNSA. CDR3 size: 14 residues. Here the CDR3 reads CASSFSVVSYEQYF. CDR3 nucleotides: TGTGCCAGCAGCTTTTCGGTGGTCTCCTACGAGCAGTACTTC.

V and J are TRBV7-2 and TRBJ2-5; D perhaps matches TRBD2 (5 bases). Trimming shortened V by 5 bases and J by 5 bases, and 15 bases separated the two germline ends. The CDR3 runs 14 residues. Looked up from germline, CDR1 is SGHTA and CDR2 is FQGNSA. The CDR3 DNA reads as TGTGCCAGCAGCCTCAGGCGGGTTTCTGAGACCCAGTACTTC. Protein sequence: CASSLRRVSETQYF.

This sequence joins TRBV9 and TRBJ2-5; D is unclear. V shed 0 bases and J shed 5 bases, with 8 bases lying between them. Per the germline V gene, CDR1 is SGDLS and CDR2 is YYNGEE. The CDR3 is 13 amino acids. The CDR3 DNA is TGTGCCAGCAGCGTAGGCCCGGAGGAGACCCAGTACTTC. This translates into CASSVGPEETQYF.

This chain connects TRBV19 to TRBJ1-5; 8 positions match TRBD1. J lost 5 bases, V lost 10 bases, and 7 bases had no gene match. Germline V gene data show CDR1 as LNHDA and CDR2 as SQIVND (reference sequence). The CDR3 sequence is 13 residues long. CDR3 sequence (DNA): TGTGCCACTTTGGACAGGGCCCATCAGCCCCAGCATTTT. This encodes CATLDRAHQPQHF.

The V gene is TRBV5-6, the J gene TRBJ1-6, with unresolved D. With 1 base removed from V and 8 bases from J, the gap between germline ends came to 13 bases. CDR3 length: 15 residues. Germline values: CDR1 SGHDT, CDR2 YYEEEE. CDR3 region: CASSLTWEDHSPLHF. DNA of the CDR3: TGTGCCAGCAGCTTGACGTGGGAGGATCATTCACCCCTCCACTTT.

The rearrangement joins TRBV5-1 to TRBJ2-7, with 9 bases fitting TRBD1. The CDR3 runs to 14 residues. Germline V gives CDR1 SGHRS, CDR2 YFSETQ. The J segment lost 2 bases and the V segment lost 5 bases, leaving 5 bases of the junction unmatched. The CDR3 reads CASRGQGSTYEQYF. CDR3 DNA sequence: TGCGCCAGCAGAGGACAGGGGAGCACCTACGAGCAGTACTTC.

This clone was observed a single time. The CDR3 region has the DNA TGTGCCACCAGCAGAGATTTGGTGGAGGCGGGTAACTATGGCTACACCTTC. It translates to CATSRDLVEAGNYGYTF. The chain employs TRBV15 and TRBJ1-2, with D uncertain. This CDR3 spans 17 amino acids. CDR1 is LNHNV, CDR2 YYDKDF, per germline (reference sequence). V was pared by 0 bases and J by 1 base, with 15 bases between. Full variable domain (outside the CDR3, taken from reference TRBV15 and TRBJ1-2): DAMVIQNPRYQVTQFGKPVTLSCSQTLNHNVMYWYQQKSSQAPKLLFHYYDKDFNNEADTPDNFQSRRPNTSFCFLDIRSPGLGDTAMYLCATSRDLVEAGNYGYTFGSGTRLTVV.

The rearrangement joins TRBV28 to TRBJ2-1; D gene uncertain. Germline lookup yields CDR1 MDHEN and CDR2 SYDVKM. V was trimmed by 7 bases and J by 7 bases, leaving 11 bases between them. The CDR3 spans 12 residues. Here the CDR3 reads CASTSAGNEQFF. The CDR3 nucleotides read TGTGCCAGCACCTCGGCCGGGAATGAGCAGTTCTTC.

This chain links TRBV5-1 with TRBJ2-3; the D is unclear. Trimming stripped 3 bases from V and 2 bases from J, with 7 bases between. Germline V gene lookup returns CDR1 SGHRS and CDR2 YFSETQ. The CDR3 loop spans 13 amino acids. The CDR3 nucleotides are TGCGCCAGCAGCTCGACGGACACAGATACGCAGTATTTT. Its translation: CASSSTDTDTQYF.

This chain links TRBV15 with TRBJ2-5; either TRBD1 or TRBD2 may fit D (6 bases each). This CDR3 region has 14 residues. CDR1 is LNHNV, CDR2 YYDKDF, per germline (reference sequence). V was clipped by 0 bases and J by 5 bases, with 10 bases between them. CDR3 residues: CATSRDRGHETQYF. CDR3 in DNA: TGTGCCACCAGCAGAGATCGGGGGCACGAGACCCAGTACTTC.